This T cell receptor (beta chain) emerged from a study of control samples from healthy donors and cancer patients. The data were produced by immunoSEQ multiplex PCR, yet TCRdb's version contains in-frame clones alone and is incomplete. The sample yields 46,000 or so clones, roughly nine tenths seen once. The CDR3 covers 17 residues. Germline V gene sequence: CDR1 SGHKS, CDR2 YYEKEE (reference sequence). The ends lost 6 bases at V and 1 base at J; junction bases unmatched: 13. The TCR sequence derives from a man aged 30 to 39 with colorectal cancer. What was sequenced was PBMCs. This chain connects TRBV5-5 to TRBJ1-2, with 9 bases fitting TRBD1. The CDR3 is CASNPTGTGSFNYGYTF. As DNA, the CDR3 is TGTGCCAGCAACCCTACCGGGACAGGGTCTTTTAACTATGGCTACACCTTC.